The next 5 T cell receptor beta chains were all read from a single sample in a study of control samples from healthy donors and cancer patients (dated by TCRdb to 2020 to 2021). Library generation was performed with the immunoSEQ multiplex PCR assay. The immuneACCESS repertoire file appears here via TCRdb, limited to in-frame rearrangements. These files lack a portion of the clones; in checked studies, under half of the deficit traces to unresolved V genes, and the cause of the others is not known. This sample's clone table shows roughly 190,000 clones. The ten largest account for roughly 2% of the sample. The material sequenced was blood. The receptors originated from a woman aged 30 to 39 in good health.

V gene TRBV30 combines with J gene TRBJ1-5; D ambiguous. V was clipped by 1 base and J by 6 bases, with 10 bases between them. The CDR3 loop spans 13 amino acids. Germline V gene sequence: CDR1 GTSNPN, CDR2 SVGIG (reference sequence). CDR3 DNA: TGTGCCTGGAGTGGGGAGGGAGTTCAGCCCCAGCATTTT. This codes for CAWSGEGVQPQHF.

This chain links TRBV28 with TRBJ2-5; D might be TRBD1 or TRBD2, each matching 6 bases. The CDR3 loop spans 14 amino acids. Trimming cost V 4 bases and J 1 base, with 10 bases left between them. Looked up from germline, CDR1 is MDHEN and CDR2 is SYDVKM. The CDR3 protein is CASSSGASQETQYF. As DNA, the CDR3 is TGTGCCAGCAGTTCGGGGGCTAGCCAAGAGACCCAGTACTTC. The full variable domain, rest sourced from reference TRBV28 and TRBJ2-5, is DVKVTQSSRYLVKRTGEKVFLECVQDMDHENMFWYRQDPGLGLRLIYFSYDVKMKEKGDIPEGYSVSREKKERFSLILESASTNQTSMYLCASSSGASQETQYFGPGTRLLVL.

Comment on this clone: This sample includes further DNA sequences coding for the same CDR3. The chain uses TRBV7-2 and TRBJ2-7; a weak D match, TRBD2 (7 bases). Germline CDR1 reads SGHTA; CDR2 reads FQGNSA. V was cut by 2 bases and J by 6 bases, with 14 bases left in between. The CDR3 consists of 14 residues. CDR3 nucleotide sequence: TGTGCCAGCAGCTTACTCGCGGGGGCCGGCGAGCAGTACTTC. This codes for CASSLLAGAGEQYF.

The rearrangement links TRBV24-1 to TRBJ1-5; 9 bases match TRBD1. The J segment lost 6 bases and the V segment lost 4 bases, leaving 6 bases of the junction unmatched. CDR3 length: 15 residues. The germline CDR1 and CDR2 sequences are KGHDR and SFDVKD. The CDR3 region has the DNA TGTGCCACCAGTGAGGGCGGGACAGGGAGTCAGCCCCAGCATTTT. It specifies CATSEGGTGSQPQHF.

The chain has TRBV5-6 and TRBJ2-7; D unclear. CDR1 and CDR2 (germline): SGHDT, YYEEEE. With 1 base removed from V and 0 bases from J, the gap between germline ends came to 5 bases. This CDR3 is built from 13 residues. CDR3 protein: CASSLYISYEQYF. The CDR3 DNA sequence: TGTGCCAGCAGCTTGTACATCTCCTACGAGCAGTACTTC.